This TCR beta chain is from a study of molecular identifiers for immune sequencing clone quantification. This clonotype was observed a handful of times. TCRdb passed the PCR reads through MiXCR, listing each CDR3 protein once. The sample contains about 640,000 distinct CDR3 sequences, nearly 20% of which appear only once. Sequencing was done on a sample of naive CD8+ T cells from blood, with Jurkat cell RNA spiked in. Noted subset: FACS-sorted CD8+CD4-CCR7+CD45RA+ naive T cells. This sequence originates from a human donor in good health. Some libraries in this study had Jurkat cell RNA spiked in.

CDR3 region: CASSLSLLETYEQYF. CDR3 sequence (DNA): TGTGCCAGCAGTTTATCCCTTCTAGAAACCTACGAGCAGTACTTC. This chain links TRBV27 with TRBJ2-7; D is unresolved. CDR3 length: 15 residues. Looked up from germline, CDR1 is MNHEY and CDR2 is SMNVEV (reference sequence). Trimming removed 0 bases from V and 2 bases from J, with 11 bases in between.